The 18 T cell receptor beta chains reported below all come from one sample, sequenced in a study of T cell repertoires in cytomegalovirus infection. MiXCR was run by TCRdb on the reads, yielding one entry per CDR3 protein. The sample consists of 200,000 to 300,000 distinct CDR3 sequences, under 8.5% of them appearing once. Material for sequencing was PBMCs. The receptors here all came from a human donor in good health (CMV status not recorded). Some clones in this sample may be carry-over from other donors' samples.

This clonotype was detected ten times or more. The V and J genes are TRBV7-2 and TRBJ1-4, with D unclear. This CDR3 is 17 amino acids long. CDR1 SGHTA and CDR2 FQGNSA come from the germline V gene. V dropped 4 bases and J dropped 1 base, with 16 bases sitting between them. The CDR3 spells CASSSRFGIGTNEKLFF. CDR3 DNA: TGTGCCAGCAGCTCTCGATTTGGGATTGGAACTAATGAAAAACTGTTTTTT.

In DNA, the CDR3 is TGCAGTGCTAGTATTACAGGGAACACTGAAGCTTTCTTT. It encodes CSASITGNTEAFF. The chain joins TRBV20-1 to TRBJ1-1; D is perhaps TRBD1 (5 bases). V was trimmed by 3 bases and J by 1 base, leaving 9 bases between them. Germline CDR1 reads DFQATT; CDR2 reads SNEGSKA (reference sequence). The CDR3 sequence is 13 residues long.

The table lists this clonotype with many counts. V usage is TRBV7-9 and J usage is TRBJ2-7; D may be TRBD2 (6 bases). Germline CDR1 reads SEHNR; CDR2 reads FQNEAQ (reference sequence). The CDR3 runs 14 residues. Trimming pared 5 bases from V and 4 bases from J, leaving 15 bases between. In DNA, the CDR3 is TGTGCCAGCAGCCACGAGGCGGGGTTGTACGAGCAGTACTTC. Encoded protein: CASSHEAGLYEQYF.

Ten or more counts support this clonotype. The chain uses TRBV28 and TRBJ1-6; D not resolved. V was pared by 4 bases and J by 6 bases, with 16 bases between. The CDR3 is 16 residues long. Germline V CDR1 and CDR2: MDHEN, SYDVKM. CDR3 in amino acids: CASSSSAGSGNSPLHF. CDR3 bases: TGTGCCAGCAGTTCCTCAGCGGGTAGCGGTAATTCACCCCTCCACTTT.

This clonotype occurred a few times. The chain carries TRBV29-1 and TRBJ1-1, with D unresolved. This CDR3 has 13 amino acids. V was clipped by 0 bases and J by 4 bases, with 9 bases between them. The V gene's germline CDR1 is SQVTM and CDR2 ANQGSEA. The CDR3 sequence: CSVEDNRVTEAFF. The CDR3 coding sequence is TGCAGCGTTGAAGATAATAGGGTCACTGAAGCTTTCTTT.

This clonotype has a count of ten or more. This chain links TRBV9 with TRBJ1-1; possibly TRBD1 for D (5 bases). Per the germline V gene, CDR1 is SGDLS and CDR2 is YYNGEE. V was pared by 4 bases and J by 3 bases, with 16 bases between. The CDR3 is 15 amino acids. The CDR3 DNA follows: TGTGCCAGCAGCCCCCCGGACCGAGGGGACACTGAAGCTTTCTTT. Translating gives CASSPPDRGDTEAFF. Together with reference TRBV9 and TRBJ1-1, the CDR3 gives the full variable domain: DSGVTQTPKHLITATGQRVTLRCSPRSGDLSVYWYQQSLDQGLQFLIQYYNGEERAKGNILERFSAQQFPDLHSELNLSSLELGDSALYFCASSPPDRGDTEAFFGQGTRLTVV.

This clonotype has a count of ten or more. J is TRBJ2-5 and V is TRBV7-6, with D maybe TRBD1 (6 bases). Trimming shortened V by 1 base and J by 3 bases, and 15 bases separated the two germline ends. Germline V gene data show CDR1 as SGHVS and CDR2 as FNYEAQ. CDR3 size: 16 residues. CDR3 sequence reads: CASSLEPLNREETQYF. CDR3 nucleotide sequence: TGTGCCAGCAGCTTAGAACCCCTAAACAGGGAAGAGACCCAGTACTTC.

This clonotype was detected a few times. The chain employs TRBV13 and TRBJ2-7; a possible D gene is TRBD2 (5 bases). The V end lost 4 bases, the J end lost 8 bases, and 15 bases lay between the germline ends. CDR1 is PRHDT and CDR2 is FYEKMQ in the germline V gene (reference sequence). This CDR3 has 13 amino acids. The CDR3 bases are TGTGCCAGCAGCTCCGGGGATTTGGGGAAGCAGTACTTC. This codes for CASSSGDLGKQYF.

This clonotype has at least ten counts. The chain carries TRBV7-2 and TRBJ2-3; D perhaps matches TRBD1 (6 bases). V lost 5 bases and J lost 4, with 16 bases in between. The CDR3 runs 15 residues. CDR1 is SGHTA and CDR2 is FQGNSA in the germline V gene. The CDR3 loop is CASSPRLGASDTQYF. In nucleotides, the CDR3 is TGTGCCAGCAGCCCGCGTTTGGGGGCCTCAGATACGCAGTATTTT.

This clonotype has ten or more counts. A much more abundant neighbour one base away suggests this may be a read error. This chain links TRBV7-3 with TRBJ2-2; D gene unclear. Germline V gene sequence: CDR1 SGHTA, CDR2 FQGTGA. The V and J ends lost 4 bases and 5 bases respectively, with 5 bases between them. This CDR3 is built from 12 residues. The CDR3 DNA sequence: TGTGCCAGCAGCTCCGCAACCGGGGAGCTGTTTTTT. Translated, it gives CASSSATGELFF.

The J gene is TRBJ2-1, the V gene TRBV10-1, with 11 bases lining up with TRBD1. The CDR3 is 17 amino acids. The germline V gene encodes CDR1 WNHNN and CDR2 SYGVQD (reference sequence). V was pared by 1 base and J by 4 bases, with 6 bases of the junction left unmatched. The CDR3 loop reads CASSELGTGGPYNEQFF. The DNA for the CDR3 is TGCGCCAGCAGTGAGTTGGGGACAGGGGGACCATACAATGAGCAGTTCTTC.

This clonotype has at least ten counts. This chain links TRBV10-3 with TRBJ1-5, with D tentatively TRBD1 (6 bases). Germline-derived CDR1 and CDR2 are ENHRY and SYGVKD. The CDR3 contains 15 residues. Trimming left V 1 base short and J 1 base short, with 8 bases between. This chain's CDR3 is CAISEYQGSNQPQHF. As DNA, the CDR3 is TGTGCCATCAGTGAGTATCAGGGGAGCAATCAGCCCCAGCATTTT.

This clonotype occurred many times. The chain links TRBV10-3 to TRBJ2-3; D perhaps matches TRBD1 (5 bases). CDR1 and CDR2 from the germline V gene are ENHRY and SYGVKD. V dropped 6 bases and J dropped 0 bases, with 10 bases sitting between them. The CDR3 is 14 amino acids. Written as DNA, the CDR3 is TGTGCCATCAGCACAGGATCTAGCACAGATACGCAGTATTTT. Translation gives CAISTGSSTDTQYF.

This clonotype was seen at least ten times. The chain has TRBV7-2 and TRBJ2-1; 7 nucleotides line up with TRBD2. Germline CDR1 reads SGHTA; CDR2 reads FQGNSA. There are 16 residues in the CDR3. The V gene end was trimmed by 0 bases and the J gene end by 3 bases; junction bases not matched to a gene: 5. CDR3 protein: CASSLALGGGYNEQFF. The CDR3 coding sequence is TGTGCCAGCAGCTTAGCGCTCGGCGGGGGCTACAATGAGCAGTTCTTC.

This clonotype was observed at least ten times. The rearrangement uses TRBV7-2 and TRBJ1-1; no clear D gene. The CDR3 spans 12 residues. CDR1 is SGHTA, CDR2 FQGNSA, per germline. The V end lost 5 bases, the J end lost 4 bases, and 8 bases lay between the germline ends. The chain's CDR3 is CASSVQGTEAFF. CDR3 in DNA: TGTGCCAGCAGCGTCCAAGGCACTGAAGCTTTCTTT.

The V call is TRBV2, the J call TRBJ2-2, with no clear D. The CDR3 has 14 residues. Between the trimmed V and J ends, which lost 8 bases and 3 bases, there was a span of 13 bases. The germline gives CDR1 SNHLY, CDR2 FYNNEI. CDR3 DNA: TGTGCCAGCTCTTTCAGGCCTTACACCGGGGAGCTGTTTTTT. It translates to CASSFRPYTGELFF.

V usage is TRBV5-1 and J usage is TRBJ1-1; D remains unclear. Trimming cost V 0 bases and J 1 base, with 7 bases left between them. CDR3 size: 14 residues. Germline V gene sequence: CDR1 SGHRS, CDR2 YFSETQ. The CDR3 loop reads CASSLDPQNTEAFF. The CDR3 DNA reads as TGCGCCAGCAGCTTGGATCCGCAGAACACTGAAGCTTTCTTT.

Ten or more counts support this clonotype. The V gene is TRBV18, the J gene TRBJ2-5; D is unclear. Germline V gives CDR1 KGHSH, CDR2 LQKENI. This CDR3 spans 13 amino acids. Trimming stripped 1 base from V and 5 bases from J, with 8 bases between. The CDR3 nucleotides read TGTGCCAGCTCACCACAAGACCGCGAGACCCAGTACTTC. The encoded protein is CASSPQDRETQYF.